A selection of T cell receptor beta chains follows, all from one sample in a study of blood T cell repertoires in COVID-19. Clones were read by immunoSEQ multiplex PCR, and TCRdb kept only the in-frame ones, dropping some. The sample shows about 180,000 clones, 86% of them seen only once. Sequencing was carried out using PBMCs or T cells enriched from blood (not recorded which). Receptors were obtained from a woman in her 30s who had recovered from COVID-19. The CDR3 runs from the conserved cysteine through the conserved F or W. A D gene is named only where the DNA matches it firmly. Part of the rows lack a size; the others show once, few, many or a class for expanded clones.

d_gene,j_gene,v_gene,abundance,CDR3nt,CDR3aa
.,TRBJ1-2,TRBV2,.,TGTGCCAGCAGTGATGCGAGGAGATATAACTATGGCTACACCTTC,CASSDARRYNYGYTF
TRBD2,TRBJ2-7,TRBV4-2,.,TGTGCCAGCAGCCAAGAGGCGGGACTAGCTAGCGACGAGCAGTACTTC,CASSQEAGLASDEQYF
.,TRBJ2-1,TRBV7-2,.,TGTGCCAGCAGCTTAGCCGCATACAGGAGCTCCTACAATGAGCAGTTCTTC,CASSLAAYRSSYNEQFF
TRBD1,TRBJ2-7,TRBV5-6,.,TGTGCCAGCAGCTTTGAGGGACAGGGGGCCTACGAGCAGTACTTC,CASSFEGQGAYEQYF
TRBD1,TRBJ1-2,TRBV4-2,.,TGTGCCAGCAGCCAAGCGGACAGGGAGGACTATGGCTACACCTTC,CASSQADREDYGYTF
TRBD1,TRBJ2-7,TRBV28,.,TGTGCCAGCAGGTCCGGACAGGCCTACGAGCAGTACTTC,CASRSGQAYEQYF
TRBD1,TRBJ2-7,TRBV28,.,TGTGCCAGCAGTTTCGGACAGGGAACGGTCTACGAGCAGTACTTC,CASSFGQGTVYEQYF
.,TRBJ2-7,TRBV7-8,.,TGTGCCAGCAGCTTACTAGCGCGGAGGGCTCGCGAGCAGTACTTC,CASSLLARRAREQYF
TRBD2,TRBJ2-7,TRBV4-2,few,TGTGCCAGCAGCCAAGATTATACTAGCGGGTCCTACGAGCAGTACTTC,CASSQDYTSGSYEQYF
TRBD1,TRBJ1-5,TRBV6-1,.,TGTGCCAGCAGTGAACATTTCTCGGGACTCACGACAGGGGGAAAGCCCCAGCATTTT,CASSEHFSGLTTGGKPQHF
.,TRBJ2-1,TRBV9,.,TGTGCCAGCAGCCCAAATGACAATGAGCAGTTCTTC,CASSPNDNEQFF
TRBD2,TRBJ2-1,TRBV2,.,TGTGCCAGCAGTAATATTCCGGGACTAGCGGACTCCTACAATGAGCAGTTCTTC,CASSNIPGLADSYNEQFF
.,TRBJ1-6,TRBV27,.,TGTGCCAGCAGTTCCCCCCGGGCGGGTAGGGATTCACCCCTCCACTTT,CASSSPRAGRDSPLHF